This is a list of T cell receptor beta chains from one sample in a study of cytomegalovirus exposure and HLA in healthy donors. Generated by immunoSEQ multiplex PCR, the TCRdb table keeps only in-frame clones and is missing some. The table records about 160,000 clones, more than 70% of them present only once. Sequencing was performed on PBMCs. These receptors all come from a young man in good health and CMV-seropositive. The CDR3 runs from the conserved cysteine through the conserved F or W. D genes are given only for firm matches. Clone size is given for some rows only: seen once, a few or many times, or a class if the clone is expanded.

>TRBD1|TRBJ1-2|TRBV4-1|.
TGCGCCAGCAGCCAAGAGTCCGGGACAGCCGCCTCCTTC
CASSQESGTAASF
>.|TRBJ1-2|TRBV5-4|.
TGTGCCAGCAGCTTAACAGGGAATGCTAACTATGGCTACACCTTC
CASSLTGNANYGYTF
>.|TRBJ2-7|TRBV19|few
TGTGCCAGTAGTATTTCGGGGATCAACTACGAGCAGTACTTC
CASSISGINYEQYF
>.|TRBJ1-2|TRBV9|.
TGTGCCAGCAGCCTTAGGGAGGGGAGGGATGGCTACACCTTC
CASSLREGRDGYTF
>TRBD2|TRBJ2-5|TRBV30|.
TGTGCCTGGAGTGTCCGAGGACTAGCGGGCCTCAGGGAGGAGACCCAGTACTTC
CAWSVRGLAGLREETQYF
>.|TRBJ2-3|TRBV30|few
TGTGCCTGGAAAAGTCCTACCACAGATACGCAGTATTTT
CAWKSPTTDTQYF
>TRBD1|TRBJ2-5|TRBV15|.
TGTGCCACCAGCAGAGGACAGGGGACCCAAGAGACCCAGTACTTC
CATSRGQGTQETQYF
>.|TRBJ2-7|TRBV2|once
TGTGCCAGCCGGTGGGGGTCGGACAGCACCTACGAGCAGTACTTC
CASRWGSDSTYEQYF
>TRBD2|TRBJ2-1|TRBV6-4|.
TGTGCCAGCAGTGCCGGGACTAGCTCCAATGAGCAGTTCTTC
CASSAGTSSNEQFF
>.|TRBJ2-7|TRBV13|.
TGTGCCAGCAGCTCACACCAGGGATACGAGCAGTACTTC
CASSSHQGYEQYF
>TRBD2|TRBJ2-7|TRBV27|.
TGTGCCAGCAGTCTCGTAGCGGGAGGGTTCAACGAGCAGTACTTC
CASSLVAGGFNEQYF
>TRBD1|TRBJ2-1|TRBV5-1|.
TGCGCCAGCAGCTTGGGAGGTGGCTTGGGACAGGGGTTCTACAATGAGCAGTTCTTC
CASSLGGGLGQGFYNEQFF
>TRBD1|TRBJ1-5|TRBV9|.
TGTGCCAGCAGTTGGACAGGGGATCAGCCCCAGCATTTT
CASSWTGDQPQHF
>.|TRBJ2-1|TRBV7-7|.
TGTGCTAGCAGCTTAGCGGGACAGTACAATGAGCAGTTCTTC
CASSLAGQYNEQFF
>TRBD2|TRBJ2-3|TRBV18|.
TGTGCCAGCTCACCATCGCGACTAGCGGGCCTCACAGATACGCAGTATTTT
CASSPSRLAGLTDTQYF
>TRBD2|TRBJ2-2|TRBV2|.
TGTGCCAGCAGCCTGTTGGGCGGGAGATGGAACACCGGGGAGCTGTTTTTT
CASSLLGGRWNTGELFF
>.|TRBJ2-2|TRBV14|.
TGTGCCAGCAGCTCGATCGGGGACACCGGGGAGCTGTTTTTT
CASSSIGDTGELFF
>.|TRBJ1-1|TRBV13|.
TGTGCCAGCAGCTTAGAAAGTCCTGTCTCCCTCTACCAACGGGACACTGAAGCTTTCTTT
CASSLESPVSLYQRDTEAFF
>.|TRBJ1-5|TRBV14|.
TGTGCCAGCAGCCGGAGGGTCGGCCAGCCCCAGCATTTT
CASSRRVGQPQHF
>TRBD2|TRBJ2-5|TRBV11-2|.
TGTGCCAGCAGCCAAGAGCGGGAGGGCCCAGAGACCCAGTACTTC
CASSQEREGPETQYF
>.|TRBJ1-2|TRBV11-2|.
TGTGCCAGCAGCTTAGCGGGGGACTATGGCTACACCTTC
CASSLAGDYGYTF
>.|TRBJ2-7|TRBV15|.
TGTGCCACCAGCAGAGATCCGACAAACTCCTACGAGCAGTACTTC
CATSRDPTNSYEQYF
>.|TRBJ1-5|TRBV2|.
TGTGCCAGCAGTGAAGACTTACTAAGCAATCAGCCCCAGCATTTT
CASSEDLLSNQPQHF
>.|TRBJ1-6|TRBV27|.
TGTGCCAGCAGTTTTCGGCAGGGTAATTCACCCCTCCACTTT
CASSFRQGNSPLHF
>TRBD1|TRBJ2-7|TRBV5-1|.
TGCGCCAGCAGCGCAGCTCAAGACAGGGTTTTGTACGAGCAGTACTTC
CASSAAQDRVLYEQYF
>TRBD1|TRBJ1-5|TRBV29-1|once
TGCAGCGTGGGACAGGGGGTAAATCAGCCCCAGCATTTT
CSVGQGVNQPQHF
>.|TRBJ1-2|TRBV18|.
TGTGCCAGCTCACCACCGGGTTTAGTCAGGGGCTATGGCTACACCTTC
CASSPPGLVRGYGYTF
>.|TRBJ1-1|TRBV28|.
TGTGCCAGCAGTTTTGAGGGGGAGAACACTGAAGCTTTCTTT
CASSFEGENTEAFF
>TRBD2|TRBJ2-7|TRBV4-1|.
TGCGCCAGCAGCCAAGATCAGCGGGGCTCCTACGAGCAGTACTTC
CASSQDQRGSYEQYF
>.|TRBJ2-3|TRBV4-2|.
TGTGCCAGCAGCCAAGCCGAGGGGGGGAGCACAGATACGCAGTATTTT
CASSQAEGGSTDTQYF
>.|TRBJ1-1|TRBV28|.
TGTGCCAGCAGTCCCCAGACAGGAGGCACTGAAGCTTTCTTT
CASSPQTGGTEAFF
>TRBD1|TRBJ1-2|TRBV4-3|.
TGCGCCAGCAGCCAAGTGGGCGGGACAGGGTTAGCCTATGGCTACACCTTC
CASSQVGGTGLAYGYTF
>TRBD1|TRBJ2-5|TRBV4-1|.
TGCGCCAGCAGCCAAGAGGGCCTTAGATTAAGACAGGGTCGAGGAGAGACCCAGTACTTC
CASSQEGLRLRQGRGETQYF
>.|TRBJ1-1|TRBV2|.
TGTGCCAGCAGACAGGTAGCCACTGAAGCTTTCTTT
CASRQVATEAFF
>.|TRBJ2-3|TRBV27|.
TGTGCCAGCAGTTTATCCCCGGGCGGGGCCACAGATACGCAGTATTTT
CASSLSPGGATDTQYF
>TRBD2|TRBJ2-2|TRBV27|.
TGTGCCAGCTCCGGGACTAGCGGGCATCCCCGGGAGCTGTTTTTT
CASSGTSGHPRELFF
>.|TRBJ2-7|TRBV28|once
TGTGCCAGCACGGGAGCCTACGAGCAGTACTTC
CASTGAYEQYF